This passage covers 27 T cell receptor beta chains from one sample sequenced in a study of PD-1 blockade in classical Hodgkin lymphoma. All trial patients relapsed after autologous stem cell transplantation. Libraries were prepared by immunoSEQ multiplex PCR; TCRdb keeps only in-frame clonotypes and omits some of them. The table has approximately 19,000 clones, around 79% seen once. Sequencing used peripheral blood mononuclear cells (PBMCs), obtained before the second cycle of nivolumab. The receptors derive from a human donor with classical Hodgkin lymphoma.

The chain combines TRBV28 with TRBJ2-7, with D hard to call. The CDR3 is 13 residues long. Germline CDR1 MDHEN, CDR2 SYDVKM. V lost 5 bases and J lost 9, with 17 bases in between. CDR3 loop: CASSPISGSRQYF. The CDR3, as DNA: TGTGCCAGCAGTCCAATCTCAGGTTCACGGCAGTACTTC.

The chain couples TRBV2 to TRBJ2-7, with D unresolved. Trimming took 3 bases from V and 5 from J, leaving 11 bases between them. The CDR3 runs to 13 residues. CDR1 and CDR2 from the germline V gene are SNHLY and FYNNEI. CDR3 in DNA: TGTGCCAGCAGTGATTTACAGCTAGACGAGCAGTACTTC. It translates to CASSDLQLDEQYF.

J is TRBJ2-1 and V is TRBV19; 13 nucleotides align to TRBD2. Germline values: CDR1 LNHDA, CDR2 SQIVND (reference sequence). The CDR3 spans 19 residues. The V gene end was trimmed by 4 bases and the J gene end by 7 bases; junction bases not matched to a gene: 16. CDR3 bases: TGTGCCAGTAGTAGAAAGGGACTAGCGGGGCCCCTCCTACGGAATGAGCAGTTCTTC. It yields the protein CASSRKGLAGPLLRNEQFF.

V usage is TRBV7-6 and J usage is TRBJ2-5, with D tentatively TRBD2 (6 bases). In germline, CDR1 is SGHVS, CDR2 FNYEAQ. Trimming took off 6 bases at V and 2 bases at J, with 16 bases between the two ends. The CDR3 loop spans 15 amino acids. The DNA of the CDR3 is TGTGCCAGCAGTCTTGCGGGGTGGGATCAAGAGACCCAGTACTTC. The encoded protein is CASSLAGWDQETQYF.

The rearrangement joins TRBV6-6 to TRBJ2-5; the match to TRBD1 covers 10 bases. CDR3 length: 15 amino acids. Germline lookup yields CDR1 MNHNY and CDR2 SVGAGI (reference sequence). J was trimmed by 5 bases and V by 5 bases; bases with no gene match: 8. As DNA, the CDR3 is TGTGCCAGCAGTACAGACAGGGGGCGCATCGAGACCCAGTACTTC. Protein product: CASSTDRGRIETQYF.

This chain links TRBV6-1 with TRBJ2-5; 10 nucleotides line up with TRBD1. Looked up from germline, CDR1 is MNHNS and CDR2 is SASEGT. The CDR3 sequence is 14 residues long. The V gene end was trimmed by 6 bases and the J gene end by 5 bases; junction bases not matched to a gene: 6. CDR3 in DNA: TGTGCCAGCAGGGGACAGGGGAGAATGGAGACCCAGTACTTC. Its translation: CASRGQGRMETQYF.

J is TRBJ2-3 and V is TRBV9, with a weak D call TRBD2 (5 bases). Germline V lookup: CDR1 SGDLS, CDR2 YYNGEE. V lost 1 base, J lost 2 bases, and 11 bases lay in between. This CDR3 is 15 amino acids long. DNA for the CDR3: TGTGCCAGCAGCGTAAATGAGGGCCTCACAGATACGCAGTATTTT. It is translated as CASSVNEGLTDTQYF.

The chain employs TRBV6-4 and TRBJ2-2; unclear D gene. CDR3 length: 14 residues. V was cut by 3 bases and J by 3 bases, with 8 bases left in between. In germline, CDR1 is MRHNA, CDR2 SNTAGT. The CDR3 DNA sequence: TGTGCCAGCAGTGAAAACAGCTACACCGGGGAGCTGTTTTTT. Its translation is CASSENSYTGELFF.

V gene TRBV18 combines with J gene TRBJ2-3, with TRBD2 matching over 7 bases. The trim removed 3 bases at V and 2 bases at J, leaving 2 bases unmatched. The CDR3 has 14 amino acids. CDR1 is KGHSH, CDR2 LQKENI, per germline. CDR3 DNA sequence: TGTGCCAGCTCACCTGCGGGGGTCACAGATACGCAGTATTTT. It encodes CASSPAGVTDTQYF.

The chain is built from TRBV7-8 and TRBJ2-3, with unresolved D. The CDR3 consists of 15 residues. Trimming cost V 1 base and J 8 bases, with 16 bases left between them. CDR1 SGHVS and CDR2 FQNEAQ come from the germline V gene. The CDR3, as DNA: TGTGCCAGCAGCTTAGAGGAAACGCCCATTGTTACGCAGTATTTT. As protein: CASSLEETPIVTQYF.

Note on this clone: Relative to the germline gene, one junction end is altered; a read error may explain this. The gene calls are TRBV11-2 and TRBJ2-7; D is unclear. CDR1 is SGHAT and CDR2 is FQNNGV in the germline V gene. The CDR3 runs 14 residues. CDR3 protein: CASRLAQTEGEQYF. Here the CDR3 DNA reads TGTGCCAGCAGGTTAGCCCAAACGGAAGGCGAGCAGTACTTC.

This clone turned up a few times. The chain links TRBV28 to TRBJ2-7; D may be TRBD2 (6 bases). The CDR3 has 13 residues. Germline CDR1 MDHEN, CDR2 SYDVKM. With 7 bases removed from V and 2 bases from J, the gap between germline ends came to 12 bases. CDR3 DNA: TGTGCCAGCACTCTCAGCGGGCCCTACGAGCAGTACTTC. As protein: CASTLSGPYEQYF.

The V call is TRBV6-6, the J call TRBJ1-2, with D possibly TRBD1 on 5 matching bases. The CDR3 consists of 15 residues. V was trimmed by 5 bases and J by 6 bases, leaving 19 bases between them. Germline V CDR1 and CDR2: MNHNY, SVGAGI (reference sequence). DNA for the CDR3: TGTGCCAGCAGTCCCGGTGGGGCGCGACTCCATGGCTACACCTTC. It codes for CASSPGGARLHGYTF.

The V and J genes are TRBV2 and TRBJ2-1; 10 nucleotides align to TRBD1. CDR1 SNHLY and CDR2 FYNNEI come from the germline V gene. V dropped 8 bases and J dropped 5; count of bases not matched to a gene: 6. The CDR3 totals 14 residues. CDR3 sequence: CASGGGTGDNEQFF. The CDR3, as DNA: TGTGCCAGCGGCGGGGGGACAGGGGACAATGAGCAGTTCTTC.

The chain employs TRBV7-9 and TRBJ1-1, with 8 nucleotides matching TRBD1. Trimming cost V 4 bases and J 6 bases; bases outside gene matches: 10. Germline CDR1 and CDR2: SEHNR and FQNEAQ (reference sequence). The CDR3 runs to 15 residues. The DNA of the CDR3 is TGTGCCAGCAGCTCGCGGGACAGGCTGAGGGCTGAAGCTTTCTTT. Its protein product is CASSSRDRLRAEAFF.

Turning to this clone: This sample includes further DNA sequences coding for the same CDR3. V is TRBV2 and J is TRBJ2-6; D is uncertain. The length of the CDR3 is 15 residues. The germline gives CDR1 SNHLY, CDR2 FYNNEI. V was cut by 9 bases and J by 1 base, with 13 bases left in between. The CDR3, as DNA: TGTGCCAGTAGCCCCACGGTGTCTGGGGCCAACGTCCTGACTTTC. Protein sequence: CASSPTVSGANVLTF.

The rearrangement joins TRBV27 to TRBJ1-5; D perhaps matches TRBD1 (5 bases). The length of the CDR3 is 14 residues. CDR1 is MNHEY and CDR2 is SMNVEV in the germline V gene (reference sequence). Trimming stripped 3 bases from V and 5 bases from J, with 11 bases between. The CDR3: CASSFAGIDQPQHF. In nucleotides, the CDR3 is TGTGCCAGCAGTTTCGCAGGGATCGATCAGCCCCAGCATTTT.

In its sample, this clone was seen a few times. Different DNA sequences within this sample yield the same CDR3. The chain has TRBV7-8 and TRBJ1-2; no clear D gene. The CDR3 extends over 14 amino acids. CDR1 and CDR2 from the germline V gene are SGHVS and FQNEAQ. Trimming removed 5 bases at V and 0 bases at J, with 10 bases between. In nucleotides, the CDR3 is TGTGCCAGCAGCCTATCGGAATCTAACTATGGCTACACCTTC. Translating gives CASSLSESNYGYTF.

The V and J genes are TRBV7-9 and TRBJ2-1; the D gene is possibly TRBD1 (5 bases). Per germline, CDR1 SEHNR and CDR2 FQNEAQ (reference sequence). The CDR3 loop spans 17 amino acids. V lost 5 bases to trimming and J lost 8 bases, with 25 bases between them. CDR3 in amino acids: CASSVTGGYRPFDEQFF. CDR3 bases: TGTGCCAGCAGCGTTACCGGTGGCTACAGGCCCTTTGATGAGCAGTTCTTC.

The chain uses TRBV6-1 and TRBJ2-7; the match to TRBD2 covers 11 bases. In germline, CDR1 is MNHNS, CDR2 SASEGT. J gave up 4 bases and V 4 bases, and 3 bases lay outside the gene matches. This CDR3 comprises 14 residues. The DNA for the CDR3 is TGTGCCAGCAGTGTTAGCGGGGGGGGATACGAGCAGTACTTC. Translated, it gives CASSVSGGGYEQYF.

This clone was picked up a small number of times. J is TRBJ1-6 and V is TRBV5-1, with 7 bases aligning to TRBD1. V shed 4 bases, J shed 6 bases, and the junction held 13 bases outside the gene matches. Per germline, CDR1 SGHRS and CDR2 YFSETQ. The CDR3 is made up of 17 amino acids. CDR3 loop: CASSPAGGGGSNSPLHF. CDR3 bases: TGCGCCAGCAGCCCGGCCGGTGGAGGGGGCAGTAATTCACCCCTCCACTTT.

The chain joins TRBV7-2 to TRBJ1-5; the D gene is possibly TRBD1 (6 bases). V was shortened by 1 base and J by 7 bases, with 11 bases between the two germline ends. The CDR3 is 14 amino acids. Germline V gives CDR1 SGHTA, CDR2 FQGNSA. The CDR3 coding sequence is TGTGCCAGCAGCTTAGAGGGGGGCGGCCAGCCCCAGCATTTT. Translated: CASSLEGGGQPQHF.

This sequence joins TRBV9 and TRBJ1-3; weak D call: TRBD1 (6 bases). V lost 4 bases and J 1 base, leaving 12 bases between the germline ends. Germline-derived CDR1 and CDR2 are SGDLS and YYNGEE. The CDR3 runs to 15 residues. The CDR3 region has the DNA TGTGCCAGCAGCCAGGGGAGTCATTCTGGAAACACCATATATTTT. This sequence encodes CASSQGSHSGNTIYF. Drawing the rest from reference TRBV9 and TRBJ1-3, the complete variable domain is DSGVTQTPKHLITATGQRVTLRCSPRSGDLSVYWYQQSLDQGLQFLIQYYNGEERAKGNILERFSAQQFPDLHSELNLSSLELGDSALYFCASSQGSHSGNTIYFGEGSWLTVV.

The chain combines TRBV30 with TRBJ1-1; D not certain. The germline V gene has CDR1 GTSNPN and CDR2 SVGIG (reference sequence). V was pared by 3 bases and J by 0 bases, with 20 bases between. The CDR3 length is 17 residues. The CDR3 region is CAWSKTGVPRLNTEAFF. The CDR3 DNA reads TGTGCCTGGAGCAAAACCGGGGTTCCGCGATTGAACACTGAAGCTTTCTTT.

V and J are TRBV10-3 and TRBJ2-7; D unclear. V was trimmed by 5 bases and J by 3 bases, leaving 11 bases between them. Germline V gene sequence: CDR1 ENHRY, CDR2 SYGVKD. This CDR3 comprises 13 residues. CDR3 residues: CAISKTRDYEQYF. Written as DNA, the CDR3 is TGTGCCATCAGTAAGACAAGAGACTACGAGCAGTACTTC.

The chain combines TRBV19 with TRBJ2-7; D is ambiguous. Trimming left V 5 bases short and J 2 bases short, with 16 bases between. Per the germline V gene, CDR1 is LNHDA and CDR2 is SQIVND (reference sequence). The CDR3 length is 15 residues. The CDR3 protein is CASSWNNKGPYEQYF. The CDR3, as DNA: TGTGCCAGTAGTTGGAATAATAAGGGCCCCTACGAGCAGTACTTC.

The chain uses TRBV7-2 and TRBJ2-2; unclear D gene. The CDR3 totals 14 residues. Germline CDR1 and CDR2: SGHTA and FQGNSA. V was shortened by 6 bases and J by 6 bases, with 14 bases between the two germline ends. CDR3 in amino acids: CASRITSGAGELFF. CDR3 sequence (DNA): TGTGCCAGCAGGATCACTTCCGGAGCCGGGGAGCTGTTTTTT.